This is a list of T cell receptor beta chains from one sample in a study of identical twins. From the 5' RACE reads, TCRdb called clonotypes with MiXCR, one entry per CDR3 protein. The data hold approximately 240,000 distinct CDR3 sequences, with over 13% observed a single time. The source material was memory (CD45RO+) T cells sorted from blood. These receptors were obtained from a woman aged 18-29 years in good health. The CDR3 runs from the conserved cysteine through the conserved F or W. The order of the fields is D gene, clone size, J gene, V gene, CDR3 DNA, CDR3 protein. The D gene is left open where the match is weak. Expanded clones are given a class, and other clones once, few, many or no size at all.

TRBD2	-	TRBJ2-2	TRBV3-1	TGTGCCAGCAGCCACGCGGGGGGGAGGCTCACCGGGGAGCTGTTTTTT	CASSHAGGRLTGELFF
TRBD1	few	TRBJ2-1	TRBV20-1	TGCAGTGCTAGAGATTTCGGACAGGGGAGCTACAATGAGCAGTTCTTC	CSARDFGQGSYNEQFF
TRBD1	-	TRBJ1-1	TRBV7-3	TGTGCCAGCAGCCCCAACCGGGACAGAGAAGCTTTCTTT	CASSPNRDREAFF
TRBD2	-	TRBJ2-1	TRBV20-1	TGCAGTGCTTTTCGGACTAGCGGGAGGTACAATGAGCAGTTCTTC	CSAFRTSGRYNEQFF
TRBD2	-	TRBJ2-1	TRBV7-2	TGTGCCACCCAGTGGGGACTAGCGGTCGGTGAGCAGTTCTTC	CATQWGLAVGEQFF
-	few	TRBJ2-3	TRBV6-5	TGTGCCAGCAGTTACGTTCCCTTGGTCGGTCGGCATACGCAGTATTTT	CASSYVPLVGRHTQYF
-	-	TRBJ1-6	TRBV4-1	TGCGCCAGCAGCCCCGATATACTACAGGGTTTCAGCCTTAATTCACCCCTCCACTTT	CASSPDILQGFSLNSPLHF
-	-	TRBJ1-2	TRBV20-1	TGCAGTGCTAGAAATTCACCGAGCTATGGCTACACCTTC	CSARNSPSYGYTF
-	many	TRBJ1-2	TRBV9	TGTGCCAGCAGCGTAGAGGTACGGACAGACTATGGCTACACCTTC	CASSVEVRTDYGYTF
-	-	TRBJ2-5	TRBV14	TGTGCCAGCAGCCATGGCAAGACCCAGTACTTC	CASSHGKTQYF
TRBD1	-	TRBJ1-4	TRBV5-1	TGCGCCAGCAGCTCAACAGGGGGCCCCCGTGAAAAACTGTTTTTT	CASSSTGGPREKLFF
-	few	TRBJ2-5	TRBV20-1	TGCAGTGCTCCAACCTCGGCAGGACAAGAGACCCAGTACTTC	CSAPTSAGQETQYF
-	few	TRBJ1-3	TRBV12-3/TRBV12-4	TGTGCCAGCAGTTTTCTCTCTCAGGGGGGAAACACCATATATTTT	CASSFLSQGGNTIYF
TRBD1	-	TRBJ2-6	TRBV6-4	TGTGCCAGCAGGGACAGGGGGACAGGGGTCAAATCTGGGGCCAACGTCCTGACTTTC	CASRDRGTGVKSGANVLTF
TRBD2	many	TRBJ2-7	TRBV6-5	TGTGCCAGCAGTTACTCGGGACTAGCGACCTACGAGCAGTACTTC	CASSYSGLATYEQYF
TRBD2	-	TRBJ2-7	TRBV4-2	TGTGCCAGCAGCCGAGAGACTAGCGGGGGATACGAGCAGTACTTC	CASSRETSGGYEQYF
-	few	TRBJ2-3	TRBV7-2	TGTGCCAGCAGCGCACAGGCAGATACGCAGTATTTT	CASSAQADTQYF
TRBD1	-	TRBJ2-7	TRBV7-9	TGTGCCAGCAGCCCCGGGACAGCAGCCTACGAGCAGTACTTC	CASSPGTAAYEQYF
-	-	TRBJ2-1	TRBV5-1	TGCGCCAGCAGCTTGGCCTCGGCCAATGAGCAGTTCTTC	CASSLASANEQFF
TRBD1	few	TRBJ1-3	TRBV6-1	TGTGCCAGCAGTCAGATCACAGGGGGCTCTGGAAACACCATATATTTT	CASSQITGGSGNTIYF
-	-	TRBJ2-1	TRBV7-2	TGTGCCAGCAGCTTAGATCCCCTATACAATGAGCAGTTCTTC	CASSLDPLYNEQFF
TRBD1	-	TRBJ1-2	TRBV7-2	TGTGCCAGCAGCTTTTGGACAGGGGGAGGTGGCTACACCTTC	CASSFWTGGGGYTF